Below are 2 T cell receptor beta chains sequenced from a single sample in a study of immune evolution from preneoplasia to lung adenocarcinoma. TCRdb keeps only in-frame clones here, not all; method: immunoSEQ multiplex PCR. The sample holds more than 4,000 clones, under 85% seen once. The sample consisted of FFPE minimally invasive lung adenocarcinoma tissue. These receptors were obtained from a person aged 50-69 years with lung adenocarcinoma.

The chain recombines TRBV15 with TRBJ2-1, with D perhaps matching TRBD1 (6 bases). The CDR3 has 17 residues. Trimming removed 6 bases from V and 0 bases from J, with 18 bases in between. Germline CDR1 is LNHNV and CDR2 is YYDKDF (reference sequence). The CDR3 bases are TGTGCCACCAGGTACACCGGCTCAGGGGTCTCCTACAATGAGCAGTTCTTC. Its translation is CATRYTGSGVSYNEQFF.

This clone was observed a single time. V usage is TRBV11-2 and J usage is TRBJ2-7, with 13 nucleotides matching TRBD2. The length of the CDR3 is 15 residues. V dropped 0 bases and J dropped 6; count of bases not matched to a gene: 2. Looked up from germline, CDR1 is SGHAT and CDR2 is FQNNGV. CDR3 DNA: TGTGCCAGCAGCTTAGAACTAGCGGGAGGGCGCGAGCAGTACTTC. Its translation: CASSLELAGGREQYF.